This TCR beta chain was recovered during a study of TIL therapy for anti-PD-1-resistant metastatic lung cancer. This sample's time point: pre-treatment sample, taken before nivolumab and TIL therapy. The immunoSEQ assay was v3. The table came from immunoSEQ multiplex PCR; TCRdb's copy has only in-frame clones and leaves some out. The top ten hold approximately 2.4% of the sample, which has 45,000 to 75,000 clones, 87% seen once. Trimming removed 0 bases at V and 0 bases at J, with 4 bases between. The CDR3 runs 14 residues. Germline-derived CDR1 and CDR2 are SGHRS and YFSETQ. The TCR comes from a person between 25 and 79 years old with non-small cell lung cancer. This sequence joins TRBV5-1 and TRBJ1-3; D is uncertain. Here the sequenced sample was blood, taken at baseline. In DNA, the CDR3 is TGCGCCAGCAGCTTGGATATCTCTGGAAACACCATATATTTT. Translated: CASSLDISGNTIYF.